Following are 9 T cell receptor beta chains from one sample sequenced in a study of CD4+ T cells in melanoma (dated by TCRdb to between 2021 and 2022). Libraries were constructed by the immunoSEQ multiplex PCR assay. Here the immuneACCESS table is served through TCRdb, limited to in-frame sequences with V and J called. Missing clones are a known gap in these copies; in checked studies unresolved V genes cover under half, and the rest lacks a known reason. The sample includes over 10,000 clones, with about 83% observed a single time. Of the sample, roughly 17% falls within the top ten clones. Sample: cells from a culture (not recorded whether cultured in vitro). The receptor set was obtained from a human donor with melanoma.

This sequence joins TRBV19 and TRBJ2-5, with 10 bases that match TRBD1. The DNA end favors TRBJ2-7, so the J call may be wrong. The CDR3 sequence is 17 residues long. Germline-derived CDR1 and CDR2 are LNHDA and SQIVND (reference sequence). The CDR3 DNA reads TGTGCCAGTAGCAGGGACAGGGGTTCCTGGGGCTCCTACGAGCAGTACTTC. This encodes CASSRDRGSWGSYEQYF.

This chain connects TRBV6-5 to TRBJ1-4; TRBD1 is a possible D gene (5 bases). The ends were cut back, 3 bases at V and 8 bases at J, with 7 bases in the middle. Germline loops: CDR1 MNHEY, CDR2 SVGAGI. There are 12 residues in the CDR3. DNA of the CDR3: TGTGCCAGCAGTTATACAGGAGAAAAACTGTTTTTT. This gives the protein CASSYTGEKLFF.

The table lists this clone with a few counts. The V call is TRBV7-8, the J call TRBJ1-2; 12 positions agree with TRBD1. Germline V gene sequence: CDR1 SGHVS, CDR2 FQNEAQ. J lost 8 bases, V lost 6 bases, and 7 bases had no gene match. This CDR3 is 14 amino acids long. CDR3 nucleotide sequence: TGTGCCAGCAGGTTGCCGGGACAGGGGGCGGGCTACACCTTC. Its protein product is CASRLPGQGAGYTF.

This sequence joins TRBV18 and TRBJ1-6; D not resolved. The V end was cut by 2 bases, the J end by 7 bases, with 21 bases between. The CDR3 contains 18 residues. The germline CDR1 and CDR2 sequences are KGHSH and LQKENI. In nucleotides, the CDR3 is TGTGCCAGCTCACCAATAGTTCGACGGGGAGGTGGGAATTCACCCCTCCACTTT. Translated: CASSPIVRRGGGNSPLHF.

The V call is TRBV7-9, the J call TRBJ2-7, with 8 positions matching TRBD2. After removal of 5 bases from V and 2 bases from J, the junction contained 11 bases not matched to a gene. The germline V gene has CDR1 SEHNR and CDR2 FQNEAQ (reference sequence). The CDR3 length is 16 residues. CDR3 loop: CASSHPLSRGAYEQYF. CDR3 nucleotides: TGTGCCAGCAGCCACCCTCTCTCGCGGGGGGCCTACGAGCAGTACTTC.

The chain has TRBV18 and TRBJ1-4; unclear D gene. There are 14 residues in the CDR3. Germline V lookup: CDR1 KGHSH, CDR2 LQKENI. V was trimmed by 4 bases and J by 5 bases, leaving 11 bases between them. CDR3 DNA: TGTGCCAGCTCACGTGGCACAGTAAATGAAAAACTGTTTTTT. Its translation is CASSRGTVNEKLFF.

By share, this clone ranks as medium-sized. This chain connects TRBV4-2 to TRBJ2-7, with D possibly matching TRBD2 (6 bases). CDR3 length: 18 residues. CDR1 is LGHNA, CDR2 YNFKEQ, per germline. Trimming took 4 bases from V and 0 from J, leaving 22 bases between them. In DNA form, the CDR3 reads TGTGCCAGCAGCCGCGGGACCGGCGGATTGGCCAACTCCTACGAGCAGTACTTC. Its protein product is CASSRGTGGLANSYEQYF.

The chain carries TRBV5-6 and TRBJ1-1; D gene uncertain. V dropped 4 bases and J dropped 0 bases, with 16 bases sitting between them. Germline V gives CDR1 SGHDT, CDR2 YYEEEE. There are 16 residues in the CDR3. The CDR3, as DNA: TGTGCCAGCAGCGACTTTATCGGACGGATGAACACTGAAGCTTTCTTT. This translates into CASSDFIGRMNTEAFF.

The V gene is TRBV18, the J gene TRBJ1-3; no clear D. CDR1 is KGHSH and CDR2 is LQKENI in the germline V gene. The CDR3 spans 15 residues. Trimming removed 2 bases from V and 0 bases from J, with 8 bases in between. The CDR3, as DNA: TGTGCCAGCTCACCAGGAGCCTTCTCTGGAAACACCATATATTTT. Amino acids: CASSPGAFSGNTIYF.